The source of this T cell receptor (beta chain) is a study of blood T cell repertoires in COVID-19. On the study more broadly: From the United States, Italy and Spain came samples of acute and convalescent COVID-19. Sources were T cells, B-cell-depleted T cells, or PBMCs; the material itself was cDNA or gDNA.

This clone has more than one count but fewer than ten. Authors' analysis steps: Quantification of nucleated cells was approximated via reference gene primer amplification. TCRdb's copy holds only in-frame clones and misses some; the assay was immunoSEQ multiplex PCR. V, J and clone size were drawn from that table, and D and trimming were deduced from the DNA. The repertoire holds 240,000 or so clones, with approximately 82% as singletons. The CDR3 is 14 amino acids. The germline CDR1 and CDR2 sequences are LGHDT and YNNKEL (reference sequence). Germline trimming cut 5 bases from V and 4 bases from J; bases unmatched to any gene: 3.

The specimen was peripheral blood. The gene calls are TRBV3-1 (or the pseudogene TRBV3-2) and TRBJ1-3; 9 nucleotides align to TRBD1. This receptor was obtained from an elderly woman with acute or convalescent COVID-19. The CDR3 spells CASSKGQGGNTIYF. The DNA of the CDR3 is TGTGCCAGCAGCAAGGGACAGGGCGGAAACACCATATATTTT.